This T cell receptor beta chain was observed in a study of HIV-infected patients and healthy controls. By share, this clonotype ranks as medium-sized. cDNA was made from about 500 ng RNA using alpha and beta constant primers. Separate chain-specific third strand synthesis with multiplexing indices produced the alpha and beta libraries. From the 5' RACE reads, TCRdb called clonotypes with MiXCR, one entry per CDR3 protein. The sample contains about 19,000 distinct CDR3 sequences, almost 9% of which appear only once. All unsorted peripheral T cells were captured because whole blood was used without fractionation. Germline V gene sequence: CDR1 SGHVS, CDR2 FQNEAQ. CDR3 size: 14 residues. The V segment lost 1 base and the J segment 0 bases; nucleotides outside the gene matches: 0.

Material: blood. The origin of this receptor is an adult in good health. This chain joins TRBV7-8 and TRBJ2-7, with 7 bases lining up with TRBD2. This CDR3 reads CASSLGDYSYEQYF. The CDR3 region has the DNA TGTGCCAGCAGCTTAGGGGACTACTCCTACGAGCAGTACTTC.